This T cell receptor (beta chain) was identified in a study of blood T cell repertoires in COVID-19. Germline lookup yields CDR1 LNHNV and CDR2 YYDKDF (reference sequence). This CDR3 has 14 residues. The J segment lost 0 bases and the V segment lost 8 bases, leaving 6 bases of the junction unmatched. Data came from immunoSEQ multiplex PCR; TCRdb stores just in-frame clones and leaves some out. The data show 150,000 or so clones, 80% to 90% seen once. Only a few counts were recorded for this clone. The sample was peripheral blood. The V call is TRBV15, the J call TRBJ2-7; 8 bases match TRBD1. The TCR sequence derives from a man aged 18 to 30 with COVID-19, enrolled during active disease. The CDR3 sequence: CATARDRSSYEQYF. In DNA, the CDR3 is TGTGCCACCGCGCGGGACAGGAGCTCCTACGAGCAGTACTTC.